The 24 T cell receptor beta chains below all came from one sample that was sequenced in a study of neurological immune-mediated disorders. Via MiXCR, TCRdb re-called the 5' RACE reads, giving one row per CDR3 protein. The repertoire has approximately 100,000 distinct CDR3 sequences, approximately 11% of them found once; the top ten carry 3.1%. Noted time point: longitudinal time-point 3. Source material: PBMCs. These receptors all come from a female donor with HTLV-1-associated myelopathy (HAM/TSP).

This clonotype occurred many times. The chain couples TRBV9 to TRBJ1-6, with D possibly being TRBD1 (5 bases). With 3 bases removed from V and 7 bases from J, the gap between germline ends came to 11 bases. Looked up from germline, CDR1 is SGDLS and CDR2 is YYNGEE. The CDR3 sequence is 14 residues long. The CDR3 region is CASSATVHNSPLHF. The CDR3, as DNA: TGTGCCAGCAGCGCGACAGTTCACAATTCACCCCTCCACTTT.

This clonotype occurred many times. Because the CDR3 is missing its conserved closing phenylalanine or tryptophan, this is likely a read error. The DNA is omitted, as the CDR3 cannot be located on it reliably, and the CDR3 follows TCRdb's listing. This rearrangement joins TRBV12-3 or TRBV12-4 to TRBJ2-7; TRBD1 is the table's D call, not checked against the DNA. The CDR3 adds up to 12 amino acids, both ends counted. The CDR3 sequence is CASSLWGQGPIL.

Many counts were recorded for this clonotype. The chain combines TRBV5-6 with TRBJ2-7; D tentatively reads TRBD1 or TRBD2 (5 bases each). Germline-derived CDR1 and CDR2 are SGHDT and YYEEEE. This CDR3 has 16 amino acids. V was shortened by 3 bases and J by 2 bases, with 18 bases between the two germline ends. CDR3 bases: TGTGCCAGCAGCTCCGCCGCCAACCTGGGGGCCTACGAGCAGTACTTC. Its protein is CASSSAANLGAYEQYF.

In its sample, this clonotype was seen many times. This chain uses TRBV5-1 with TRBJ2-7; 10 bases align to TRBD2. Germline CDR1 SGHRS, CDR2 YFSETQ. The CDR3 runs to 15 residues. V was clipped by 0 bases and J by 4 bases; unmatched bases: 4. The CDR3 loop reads CASSLELAGRYEQYF. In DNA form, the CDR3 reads TGCGCCAGCAGCTTGGAACTAGCGGGGAGATACGAGCAGTACTTC. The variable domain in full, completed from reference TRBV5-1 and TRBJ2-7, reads KAGVTQTPRYLIKTRGQQVTLSCSPISGHRSVSWYQQTPGQGLQFLFEYFSETQRNKGNFPGRFSGRQFSNSRSEMNVSTLELGDSALYLCASSLELAGRYEQYFGPGTRLTVT.

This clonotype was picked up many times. CDR3 in DNA: TGTGCCAGCAGTCCGGGACAGGGGTTTTTCCCCTACGAGCAGTACTTC. This gives the protein CASSPGQGFFPYEQYF. This chain connects TRBV12-3 or TRBV12-4 to TRBJ2-7; 10 nucleotides line up with TRBD1. The ends lost 5 bases at V and 2 bases at J; junction bases unmatched: 9. The length of the CDR3 is 16 residues.

CDR3 loop: CAISAGGAQTDTQYF. The CDR3 bases are TGTGCCATCAGTGCAGGGGGGGCGCAGACAGATACGCAGTATTTT. The chain employs TRBV10-3 and TRBJ2-3; possibly TRBD1 or TRBD2 for D (7 bases each). V lost 4 bases, J lost 3 bases, and 14 bases lay in between. The CDR3 spans 15 residues. CDR1 and CDR2 from the germline V gene are ENHRY and SYGVKD.

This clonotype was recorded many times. Here the CDR3 reads CASSLVPGVVNEQFF. CDR3 nucleotides: TGCGCCAGCAGCTTGGTGCCAGGAGTTGTGAATGAGCAGTTCTTC. This sequence joins TRBV5-1 and TRBJ2-1, with D uncertain. Trimming cost V 0 bases and J 7 bases, with 14 bases left between them. The germline V gene encodes CDR1 SGHRS and CDR2 YFSETQ. This CDR3 contains 15 residues.

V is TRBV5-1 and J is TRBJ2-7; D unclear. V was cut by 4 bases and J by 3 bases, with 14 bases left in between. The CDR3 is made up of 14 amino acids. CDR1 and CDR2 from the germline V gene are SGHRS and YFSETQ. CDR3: CASSDSPEFYEQYF. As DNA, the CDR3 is TGCGCCAGCAGCGACTCCCCAGAATTCTACGAGCAGTACTTC.

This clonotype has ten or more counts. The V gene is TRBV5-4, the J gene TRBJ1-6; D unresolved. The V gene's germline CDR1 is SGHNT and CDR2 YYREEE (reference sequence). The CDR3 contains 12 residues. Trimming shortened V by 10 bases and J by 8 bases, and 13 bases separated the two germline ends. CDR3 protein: CALGGVDSPLHF. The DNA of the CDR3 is TGTGCCCTCGGCGGTGTAGATTCACCCCTCCACTTT.

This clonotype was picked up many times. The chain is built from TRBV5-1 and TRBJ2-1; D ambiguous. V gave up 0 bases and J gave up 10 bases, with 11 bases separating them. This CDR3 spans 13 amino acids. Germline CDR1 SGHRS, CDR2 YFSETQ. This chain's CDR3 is CASSLVPGAEQFF. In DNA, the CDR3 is TGCGCCAGCAGCTTGGTGCCGGGCGCGGAGCAGTTCTTC. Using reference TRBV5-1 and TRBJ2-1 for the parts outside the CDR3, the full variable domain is KAGVTQTPRYLIKTRGQQVTLSCSPISGHRSVSWYQQTPGQGLQFLFEYFSETQRNKGNFPGRFSGRQFSNSRSEMNVSTLELGDSALYLCASSLVPGAEQFFGPGTRLTVL.

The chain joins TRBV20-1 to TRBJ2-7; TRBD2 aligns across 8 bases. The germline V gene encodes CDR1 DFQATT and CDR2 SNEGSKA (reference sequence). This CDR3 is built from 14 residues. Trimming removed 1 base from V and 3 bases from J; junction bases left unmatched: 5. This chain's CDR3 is CSARVPTSVYEQYF. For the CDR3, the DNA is TGCAGTGCTAGAGTCCCGACTAGCGTCTACGAGCAGTACTTC.

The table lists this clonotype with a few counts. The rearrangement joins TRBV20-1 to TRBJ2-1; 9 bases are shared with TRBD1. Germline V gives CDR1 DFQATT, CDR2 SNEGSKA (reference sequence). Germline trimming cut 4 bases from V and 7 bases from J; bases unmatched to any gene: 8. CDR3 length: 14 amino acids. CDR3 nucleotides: TGCAGTGCTACACAGGGGGCCGAAAGAAATGAGCAGTTCTTC. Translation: CSATQGAERNEQFF.

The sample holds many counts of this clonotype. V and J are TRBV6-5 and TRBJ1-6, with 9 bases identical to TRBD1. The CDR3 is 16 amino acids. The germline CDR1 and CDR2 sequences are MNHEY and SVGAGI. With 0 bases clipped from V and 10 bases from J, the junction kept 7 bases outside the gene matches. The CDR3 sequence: CASSYSTRTGVSPLHF. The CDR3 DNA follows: TGTGCCAGCAGTTACTCGACGCGGACAGGGGTCTCACCCCTCCACTTT.

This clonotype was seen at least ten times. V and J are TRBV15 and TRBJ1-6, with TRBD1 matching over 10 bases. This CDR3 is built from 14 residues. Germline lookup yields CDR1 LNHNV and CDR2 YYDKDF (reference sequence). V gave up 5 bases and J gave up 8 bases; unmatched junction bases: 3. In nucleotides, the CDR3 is TGTGCCACCAGCCGGGACAGGGGATATTCACCCCTCCACTTT. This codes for CATSRDRGYSPLHF.

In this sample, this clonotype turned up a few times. CDR3 DNA: TGTGCCAGCGTCAGGGGGATATACGAGCAGTACTTC. This gives the protein CASVRGIYEQYF. V is TRBV6-1 and J is TRBJ2-7; TRBD1 matches 7 bases. This CDR3 region has 12 residues. CDR1 MNHNS and CDR2 SASEGT come from the germline V gene. J was trimmed by 4 bases and V by 8 bases; bases with no gene match: 5.

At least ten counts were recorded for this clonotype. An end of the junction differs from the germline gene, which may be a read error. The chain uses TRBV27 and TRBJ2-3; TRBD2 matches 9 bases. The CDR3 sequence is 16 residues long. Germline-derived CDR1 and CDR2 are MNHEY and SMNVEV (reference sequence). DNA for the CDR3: TGTGCCAGCAGATTAGCGGGAGCCCCTCAAGCAGATACCCAGTATTTT. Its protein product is CASRLAGAPQADTQYF.

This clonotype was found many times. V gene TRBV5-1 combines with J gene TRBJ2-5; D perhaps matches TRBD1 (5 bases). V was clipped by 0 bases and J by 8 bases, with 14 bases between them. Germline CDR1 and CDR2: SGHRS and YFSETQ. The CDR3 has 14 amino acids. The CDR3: CASSLERGHGTQYF. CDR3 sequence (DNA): TGCGCCAGCAGCTTGGAAAGGGGTCACGGAACCCAGTACTTC.

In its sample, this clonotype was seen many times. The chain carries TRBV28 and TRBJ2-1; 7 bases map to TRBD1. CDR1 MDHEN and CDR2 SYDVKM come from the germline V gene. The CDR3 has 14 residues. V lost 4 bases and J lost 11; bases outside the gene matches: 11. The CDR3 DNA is TGTGCCAGCAGTTCCCCCCCGACAGGGCCTAAGCAGTTCTTC. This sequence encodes CASSSPPTGPKQFF.

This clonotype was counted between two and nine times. The CDR3 sequence is CASSAGLLNDYGYTF. Written as DNA, the CDR3 is TGCGCCAGCAGCGCGGGACTTTTGAACGACTATGGCTACACCTTC. The chain recombines TRBV5-1 with TRBJ1-2; D is possibly TRBD1 (5 bases). V was clipped by 4 bases and J by 3 bases, with 16 bases between them. Per germline, CDR1 SGHRS and CDR2 YFSETQ. The CDR3 consists of 15 residues.

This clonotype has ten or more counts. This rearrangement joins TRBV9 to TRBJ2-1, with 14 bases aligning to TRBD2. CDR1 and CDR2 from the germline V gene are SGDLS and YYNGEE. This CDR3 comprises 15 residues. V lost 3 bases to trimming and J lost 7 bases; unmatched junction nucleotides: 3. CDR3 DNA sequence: TGTGCCAGCAGCGCCGGACTAGCGGGGGGAAATGAGCAGTTCTTC. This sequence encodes CASSAGLAGGNEQFF.

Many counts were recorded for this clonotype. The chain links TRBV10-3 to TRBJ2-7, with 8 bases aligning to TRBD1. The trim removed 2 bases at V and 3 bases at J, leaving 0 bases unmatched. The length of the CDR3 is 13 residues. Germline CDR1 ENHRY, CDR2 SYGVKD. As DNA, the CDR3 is TGTGCCATCAGTGAGGGACAGGGCTACGAGCAGTACTTC. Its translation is CAISEGQGYEQYF.

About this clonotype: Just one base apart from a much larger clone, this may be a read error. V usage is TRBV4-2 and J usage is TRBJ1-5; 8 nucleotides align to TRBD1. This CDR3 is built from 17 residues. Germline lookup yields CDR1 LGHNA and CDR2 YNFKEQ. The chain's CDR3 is CASIQGDTGGLNQPQHF. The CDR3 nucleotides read TGTGCCAGCATCCAAGGGGACACAGGGGGATTAAATCAGCCCCAGCATTTT.

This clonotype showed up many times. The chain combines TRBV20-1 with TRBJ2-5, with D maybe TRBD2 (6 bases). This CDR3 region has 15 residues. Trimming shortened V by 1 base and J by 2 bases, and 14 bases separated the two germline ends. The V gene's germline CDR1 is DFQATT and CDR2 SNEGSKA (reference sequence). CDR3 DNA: TGCAGTGCTAGAGTCGCGGGACGCCAACAAGAGACCCAGTACTTC. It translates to CSARVAGRQQETQYF.

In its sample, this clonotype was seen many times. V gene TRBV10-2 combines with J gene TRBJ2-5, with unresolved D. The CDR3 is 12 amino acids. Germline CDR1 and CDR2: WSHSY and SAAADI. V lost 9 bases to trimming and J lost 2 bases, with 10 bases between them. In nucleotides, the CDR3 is TGCGCCAGTGGGCTCCCACAAGAGACCCAGTACTTC. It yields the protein CASGLPQETQYF.